This T cell receptor beta chain was identified in a study of CD8 T cells in ankylosing spondylitis. In regard to this clonotype: The antigen remains undetermined.

One entry per CDR3 protein, called by TCRdb with MiXCR from the 5' RACE reads. In the table there are some 92,000 distinct CDR3 sequences, 27% of which are singletons. Whole-study results and caveats: Those disease-linked clones were CD8+; they were also relatively rare in peripheral blood. Characteristic of ankylosing spondylitis blood, it appeared, was a TCR beta motif comprising eight highly homologous variants. Reported data indicate significant enrichment of disease-linked clones within matched ankylosing spondylitis synovial fluid.

V was clipped by 4 bases and J by 1 base, with 13 bases between them. The CDR3 covers 15 residues. Germline-derived CDR1 and CDR2 are KGHSH and LQKENI. The chain couples TRBV18 to TRBJ1-1; maybe TRBD1 (6 bases). The receptor's source is a male donor with ankylosing spondylitis or in good health (not recorded which). Sequencing used blood, either unsorted or a sorted T cell fraction (not recorded which). CDR3 DNA sequence: TGTGCCAGCTCACTCGGGGGGGCTGGGAACACTGAAGCTTTCTTT. This gives the protein CASSLGGAGNTEAFF.